These 8 T cell receptor beta chains originate from one sample sequenced in a study of molecular identifiers for immune sequencing clone quantification. TCRdb analysed the PCR reads with MiXCR anew, one entry per CDR3 protein. The sample contains about 630,000 distinct CDR3 sequences, approximately 24% of which appear only once. Sequencing was carried out using naive CD8+ T cells from blood, with Jurkat cell RNA spiked in. Subset of the sample: FACS-sorted CD8+CD4-CCR7+CD45RA+ naive T cells. These receptor sequences come from a human donor in good health. Some libraries in this study had Jurkat cell RNA spiked in.

CDR3 DNA sequence: TGTGCCAGCAGTTTAGAGGTTTTCGGGACTAGCGGGAGAGTGGGGGCAGCCGGGGAGCTGTTTTTT. Protein product: CASSLEVFGTSGRVGAAGELFF. This chain uses TRBV12-3 or TRBV12-4 with TRBJ2-2; 14 bases fit TRBD2. V lost 1 base and J lost 6; bases outside the gene matches: 19. There are 22 residues in the CDR3.

This clonotype was observed at least ten times. This chain links TRBV6-5 with TRBJ2-3; 9 bases are a match to TRBD1. Germline V gene lookup returns CDR1 MNHEY and CDR2 SVGAGI. V trimming: 9 bases; J trimming: 1 base; junction bases outside the gene matches: 5. The CDR3 is 14 amino acids. For the CDR3, the DNA is TGTGCCAGTAGACGGGACAGGGGCACAGATACGCAGTATTTT. Its translation is CASRRDRGTDTQYF.

There are many counts of this clonotype. The chain uses TRBV20-1 and TRBJ2-7, with D perhaps assigned TRBD1 or TRBD2 (5 bases each). Germline CDR1 is DFQATT and CDR2 is SNEGSKA (reference sequence). Deletions cut 6 bases from V and 1 base from J, with 19 bases between. The CDR3 sequence is 15 residues long. CDR3 protein: CSARPGRMVSYEQYF. The CDR3 coding sequence is TGCAGTGCGAGACCGGGACGAATGGTTTCCTACGAGCAGTACTTC.

V and J are TRBV7-6 and TRBJ2-3, with TRBD1 identical over 8 bases. Per germline, CDR1 SGHVS and CDR2 FNYEAQ. V was pared by 3 bases and J by 4 bases, with 6 bases of the junction left unmatched. This CDR3 contains 15 residues. As DNA, the CDR3 is TGTGCCAGCAGCTTTGGCCAGGGGGCGTCAGATACGCAGTATTTT. Its protein product is CASSFGQGASDTQYF.

The chain is built from TRBV4-1 and TRBJ2-1; D unclear. Germline V CDR1 and CDR2: MGHRA, YSYEKL. This CDR3 comprises 12 residues. Deletions cut 0 bases from V and 14 bases from J, with 11 bases between. The CDR3 sequence: CASSQDGVVEFF. For the CDR3, the DNA is TGCGCCAGCAGCCAAGATGGGGTTGTGGAGTTCTTC.

This clonotype came up a few times. The chain has TRBV5-6 and TRBJ2-1, with 14 bases lining up with TRBD2. CDR3 length: 16 residues. Germline CDR1 reads SGHDT; CDR2 reads YYEEEE. J lost 3 bases, V lost 7 bases, and 6 bases had no gene match. CDR3 coding DNA: TGTGCCAGCGAGGGACTAGCGGGAGAATTCTACAATGAGCAGTTCTTC. This codes for CASEGLAGEFYNEQFF.

The sample holds a few counts of this clonotype. The J gene is TRBJ2-5, the V gene TRBV19, with a possible D match to TRBD1 (5 bases). Germline CDR1 is LNHDA and CDR2 is SQIVND (reference sequence). This CDR3 comprises 14 residues. V dropped 9 bases and J dropped 3 bases, with 17 bases sitting between them. CDR3 sequence: CASRAWGNEETQYF. CDR3 nucleotides: TGTGCCAGCAGGGCTTGGGGAAACGAAGAGACCCAGTACTTC.

This clonotype showed up many times. The rearrangement links TRBV5-4 to TRBJ2-7, with 7 bases aligning to TRBD1. In germline, CDR1 is SGHNT, CDR2 YYREEE (reference sequence). The J segment lost 3 bases and the V segment lost 2 bases, leaving 2 bases of the junction unmatched. CDR3 length: 13 residues. The CDR3 reads CASSFGQDYEQYF. The CDR3 DNA reads as TGTGCCAGCAGCTTTGGACAGGACTACGAGCAGTACTTC.